Following are 30 T cell receptor beta chains from one sample sequenced in a study of cytotoxic CD8 clonotypes in ibrutinib-treated CLL (dated by TCRdb to the early 2020s). Library prep was done by the immunoSEQ multiplex PCR assay. The table comes from immuneACCESS by way of TCRdb, which keeps in-frame sequences with V and J called. Part of the clones is missing from these tables; in studies checked, under half for an unresolved V gene and the rest for unknown reasons. The sample has roughly 76,000 clones on record, 80% of them singletons. Around 7.6% of the sample rests with the top ten. The time point label, as the study defines it: progressive disease on ibrutinib. Material: PBMCs, obtained at disease progression, from a patient treated with ibrutinib. These receptors were taken from a human donor with chronic lymphocytic leukemia.

The chain recombines TRBV10-1 with TRBJ2-7; unclear D gene. Looked up from germline, CDR1 is WNHNN and CDR2 is SYGVQD (reference sequence). Trimming cost V 3 bases and J 4 bases, with 7 bases left between them. This CDR3 region has 12 residues. The CDR3 loop is CASSDGVYEQYF. CDR3 coding DNA: TGCGCCAGCAGTGATGGAGTTTACGAGCAGTACTTC.

The chain is built from TRBV7-9 and TRBJ2-2; D is ambiguous. Trimming left V 6 bases short and J 7 bases short, with 9 bases between. This CDR3 region has 12 residues. Germline loops: CDR1 SEHNR, CDR2 FQNEAQ (reference sequence). The DNA of the CDR3 is TGTGCCAGCAGAGGACCGAGCGGGGAGCTGTTTTTT. It specifies CASRGPSGELFF.

V gene TRBV11-2 combines with J gene TRBJ2-5; D is ambiguous. Germline CDR1 SGHAT, CDR2 FQNNGV. V gave up 3 bases and J gave up 2 bases, with 10 bases separating them. The CDR3 loop spans 14 amino acids. The CDR3 spells CASSFGPNQETQYF. CDR3 bases: TGTGCCAGCAGCTTCGGTCCGAATCAAGAGACCCAGTACTTC.

The chain couples TRBV27 to TRBJ2-7; maybe TRBD2 (6 bases). This CDR3 contains 14 residues. Germline V CDR1 and CDR2: MNHEY, SMNVEV (reference sequence). Trimming shortened V by 4 bases and J by 1 base, and 11 bases separated the two germline ends. CDR3 sequence (DNA): TGTGCCAGCAGTTCAACCGGGAGATCCTACGAGCAGTACTTC. Protein sequence: CASSSTGRSYEQYF.

Details on this clone: Different DNA sequences within this sample yield the same CDR3. This rearrangement joins TRBV11-3 to TRBJ2-2; the D gene is possibly TRBD1 (6 bases). Trimming pared 6 bases from V and 0 bases from J, leaving 14 bases between. In germline, CDR1 is SGHNT, CDR2 YENEEA. This CDR3 comprises 16 residues. The CDR3 coding sequence is TGTGCCAGCAGTCACCGGCAGGGGACGAACACCGGGGAGCTGTTTTTT. Translated: CASSHRQGTNTGELFF. The variable domain in full, completed from reference TRBV11-3 and TRBJ2-2, reads EAGVVQSPRYKIIEKKQPVAFWCNPISGHNTLYWYLQNLGQGPELLIRYENEEAVDDSQLPKDRFSAERLKGVDSTLKIQPAELGDSAVYLCASSHRQGTNTGELFFGEGSRLTVL.

V usage is TRBV5-1 and J usage is TRBJ2-7, with D possibly being TRBD1 (5 bases). The CDR3 totals 13 residues. Germline V gene lookup returns CDR1 SGHRS and CDR2 YFSETQ. Trimming removed 4 bases at V and 1 base at J, with 9 bases between. The CDR3 protein is CASSPGPSYEQYF. In nucleotides, the CDR3 is TGCGCCAGCAGCCCAGGGCCTTCCTACGAGCAGTACTTC.

The V gene is TRBV5-4, the J gene TRBJ2-7; weak D call: TRBD1 (6 bases). V lost 4 bases, J lost 5 bases, and 13 bases lay in between. The CDR3 spans 13 residues. The germline gives CDR1 SGHNT, CDR2 YYREEE (reference sequence). CDR3 in amino acids: CASSPPQGNEQYF. CDR3 nucleotides: TGTGCCAGCAGCCCCCCACAGGGAAACGAGCAGTACTTC.

The gene calls are TRBV27 and TRBJ1-5; TRBD1 agrees at 9 bases. Trimming at V came to 3 bases and at J to 3 bases, leaving 6 bases not matched to a gene. In germline, CDR1 is MNHEY, CDR2 SMNVEV (reference sequence). This CDR3 contains 16 residues. The CDR3 DNA follows: TGTGCCAGCAGTTTCACAGGGGGCGTTTACAATCAGCCCCAGCATTTT. Protein: CASSFTGGVYNQPQHF.

The genes are TRBV5-4 and TRBJ2-7; D is perhaps TRBD2 (6 bases). The CDR3 contains 14 residues. CDR1 SGHNT and CDR2 YYREEE come from the germline V gene (reference sequence). V lost 3 bases to trimming and J lost 0 bases, with 10 bases between them. The CDR3 loop is CASSWGVTSYEQYF. For the CDR3, the DNA is TGTGCCAGCAGCTGGGGGGTGACCTCCTACGAGCAGTACTTC.

V gene TRBV19 combines with J gene TRBJ2-3; D not resolved. The ends were cut back, 3 bases at V and 2 bases at J, with 18 bases in the middle. The CDR3 extends over 17 amino acids. Germline loops: CDR1 LNHDA, CDR2 SQIVND (reference sequence). CDR3 protein: CASSMSIFLRYTDTQYF. The DNA of the CDR3 is TGTGCCAGTAGTATGAGTATTTTTTTGCGGTACACAGATACGCAGTATTTT.

The chain has TRBV7-8 and TRBJ2-3, with D unclear. This CDR3 contains 14 residues. Deletions cut 1 base from V and 2 bases from J, with 7 bases between. Germline CDR1 SGHVS, CDR2 FQNEAQ. The CDR3: CASSLGANTDTQYF. The CDR3 bases are TGTGCCAGCAGCTTAGGGGCCAACACAGATACGCAGTATTTT.

Only a few counts were recorded for this clone. This chain uses TRBV19 with TRBJ2-5, with a tentative D call TRBD1 (6 bases). Trimming took off 3 bases at V and 6 bases at J, with 8 bases between the two ends. Germline CDR1 is LNHDA and CDR2 is SQIVND (reference sequence). This CDR3 spans 12 amino acids. The CDR3 sequence: CASSMQGKTQYF. For the CDR3, the DNA is TGTGCCAGTAGTATGCAGGGGAAGACCCAGTACTTC.

This rearrangement joins TRBV19 to TRBJ2-7; 9 nucleotides line up with TRBD1. Germline V gene lookup returns CDR1 LNHDA and CDR2 SQIVND (reference sequence). The length of the CDR3 is 13 residues. V lost 10 bases, J lost 4 bases, and 8 bases stayed unmatched. CDR3 residues: CATQGTGFYEQYF. DNA of the CDR3: TGTGCCACCCAGGGGACAGGGTTTTACGAGCAGTACTTC.

This clone has just a few counts. V gene TRBV6-5 combines with J gene TRBJ1-5, with TRBD1 matching 9 bases. The CDR3 length is 15 residues. CDR1 is MNHEY, CDR2 SVGAGI, per germline. V shed 6 bases, J shed 6 bases, and the junction held 9 bases outside the gene matches. In nucleotides, the CDR3 is TGTGCCAGCAGCAAGAGATGGGACAGGGCTCAGCCCCAGCATTTT. Its protein is CASSKRWDRAQPQHF.

This clone appeared a few times. The chain is built from TRBV11-2 and TRBJ2-1; maybe TRBD2 (7 bases). Germline values: CDR1 SGHAT, CDR2 FQNNGV. The CDR3 length is 14 residues. The V end was cut by 7 bases, the J end by 6 bases, with 16 bases between. CDR3 sequence: CASIWGGGPNEQFF. In DNA form, the CDR3 reads TGTGCCAGCATCTGGGGGGGCGGCCCCAATGAGCAGTTCTTC.

The rearrangement joins TRBV19 to TRBJ1-5; D gene ambiguous. Germline CDR1 reads LNHDA; CDR2 reads SQIVND (reference sequence). The V end lost 3 bases, the J end lost 7 bases, and 13 bases lay between the germline ends. This CDR3 spans 14 amino acids. This chain's CDR3 is CASSMGSGGQPQHF. CDR3 nucleotide sequence: TGTGCCAGTAGTATGGGGTCAGGCGGCCAGCCCCAGCATTTT.

The J gene is TRBJ1-5, the V gene TRBV4-1; 7 nucleotides match TRBD1. Germline V CDR1 and CDR2: MGHRA, YSYEKL. The CDR3 is 17 residues long. V lost 3 bases, J lost 0 bases, and 8 bases stayed unmatched. CDR3 region: CASSHTVTGHSNQPQHF. CDR3 DNA: TGCGCCAGCAGCCACACAGTGACAGGGCATAGCAATCAGCCCCAGCATTTT.

The CDR3 DNA sequence: TGCGCCAGCAGCCAAGCGAGACGGGGGATTTGGAATGAGCAGTTCTTC. Protein product: CASSQARRGIWNEQFF. The chain combines TRBV4-1 with TRBJ2-1; D perhaps matches TRBD2 (6 bases). CDR1 and CDR2 (germline): MGHRA, YSYEKL. V shed 1 base and J shed 7 bases, with 17 bases lying between them. CDR3 length: 16 amino acids.

The chain has TRBV27 and TRBJ2-1; TRBD2 aligns across 9 bases. Unmatched junction bases numbered 8, after V lost 6 bases and J lost 2 bases. This CDR3 has 16 amino acids. Germline CDR1 MNHEY, CDR2 SMNVEV (reference sequence). The CDR3 sequence: CASSTLAGIPYNEQFF. The CDR3 DNA follows: TGTGCCAGCAGCACTCTAGCGGGAATCCCCTACAATGAGCAGTTCTTC.

The rearrangement joins TRBV7-2 to TRBJ1-1, with unresolved D. Germline values: CDR1 SGHTA, CDR2 FQGNSA. V lost 3 bases, J lost 2 bases, and 4 bases lay in between. The length of the CDR3 is 12 residues. CDR3 bases: TGTGCCAGCAGCTTCAGTAACACTGAAGCTTTCTTT. Its translation: CASSFSNTEAFF. Full variable domain (rest looked up from reference TRBV7-2 and TRBJ1-1): GAGVSQSPSNKVTEKGKDVELRCDPISGHTALYWYRQSLGQGLEFLIYFQGNSAPDKSGLPSDRFSAERTGGSVSTLTIQRTQQEDSAVYLCASSFSNTEAFFGQGTRLTVV.

This chain joins TRBV18 and TRBJ1-1, with no clear D. CDR1 and CDR2 (germline): KGHSH, LQKENI. The CDR3 is 13 residues long. V was clipped by 4 bases and J by 8 bases, with 14 bases between them. The CDR3 here is CASSRGYDLEAFF. CDR3 bases: TGTGCCAGCTCACGAGGGTACGACTTAGAAGCTTTCTTT.

V and J are TRBV19 and TRBJ2-7, with 7 bases matching TRBD1. The CDR3 is made up of 15 amino acids. The trim removed 6 bases at V and 4 bases at J, leaving 12 bases unmatched. Germline-derived CDR1 and CDR2 are LNHDA and SQIVND (reference sequence). CDR3 sequence (DNA): TGTGCCAGTAGCTACCGACAGGGAGTAGGGTACGAGCAGTACTTC. Translating it yields CASSYRQGVGYEQYF.

This chain uses TRBV7-9 with TRBJ2-1; maybe TRBD2 (5 bases). The CDR3 consists of 11 residues. Per the germline V gene, CDR1 is SEHNR and CDR2 is FQNEAQ (reference sequence). V was shortened by 7 bases and J by 6 bases, with 7 bases between the two germline ends. The CDR3 DNA reads TGTGCCAGCACGAGGGTCAATGAGCAGTTCTTC. Translating it yields CASTRVNEQFF.

This chain joins TRBV5-4 and TRBJ2-7, with 7 bases identical to TRBD2. J lost 4 bases, V lost 4 bases, and 2 bases had no gene match. There are 12 residues in the CDR3. Per germline, CDR1 SGHNT and CDR2 YYREEE (reference sequence). The CDR3 DNA reads as TGTGCCAGCAGCGCGGGAGTTTACGAGCAGTACTTC. Translation: CASSAGVYEQYF.

The rearrangement links TRBV28 to TRBJ2-7; D possibly corresponds to TRBD1 (5 bases). CDR1 and CDR2 (germline): MDHEN, SYDVKM. The CDR3 extends over 14 amino acids. V shed 1 base and J shed 0 bases, with 7 bases lying between them. The CDR3 loop reads CASSLLDTSYEQYF. CDR3 nucleotides: TGTGCCAGCAGTTTATTGGACACCTCCTACGAGCAGTACTTC.

This clone was counted between two and nine times. The CDR3 spells CASSQRDGYTF. The CDR3 DNA follows: TGTGCCAGCAGCCAAAGGGACGGCTACACCTTC. The chain joins TRBV5-5 to TRBJ1-2; D possibly corresponds to TRBD1 (5 bases). Germline V gene lookup returns CDR1 SGHKS and CDR2 YYEKEE (reference sequence). V lost 4 bases and J 8 bases, leaving 9 bases between the germline ends. This CDR3 spans 11 amino acids.

V gene TRBV5-1 combines with J gene TRBJ2-2; D gene ambiguous. Germline V gene lookup returns CDR1 SGHRS and CDR2 YFSETQ. The V gene lost 0 bases and the J gene lost 6 bases, with 12 bases spanning the gap. The CDR3 runs to 15 residues. CDR3 coding DNA: TGCGCCAGCAGCTTGGATGCGCCCCCGTCCGGGGAGCTGTTTTTT. Amino acids: CASSLDAPPSGELFF.

This chain joins TRBV5-1 and TRBJ2-2, with 14 positions matching TRBD2. From germline, CDR1 is SGHRS and CDR2 YFSETQ. CDR3 length: 16 residues. The trim removed 2 bases at V and 5 bases at J, leaving 2 bases unmatched. The CDR3 sequence: CASSLRTSGGTGELFF. CDR3 DNA: TGCGCCAGCAGCTTACGGACTAGCGGGGGGACCGGGGAGCTGTTTTTT.

The chain combines TRBV5-1 with TRBJ2-6; maybe TRBD1 (5 bases). V was cut by 4 bases and J by 0 bases, with 8 bases left in between. The CDR3 spans 15 residues. Germline loops: CDR1 SGHRS, CDR2 YFSETQ. The CDR3 DNA reads TGCGCCAGCAGCATGCAGGGCTCTGGGGCCAACGTCCTGACTTTC. Amino acid sequence: CASSMQGSGANVLTF.

This chain joins TRBV7-9 and TRBJ2-7, with 7 bases lining up with TRBD1. V lost 2 bases, J lost 3 bases, and 7 bases stayed unmatched. From germline, CDR1 is SEHNR and CDR2 FQNEAQ (reference sequence). The length of the CDR3 is 15 residues. CDR3 nucleotide sequence: TGTGCCAGCAGCTTAATAGTTAGGGGGCTCTACGAGCAGTACTTC. Protein product: CASSLIVRGLYEQYF.